These T cell receptor beta chains were read from a single sample in a study of immune evolution from preneoplasia to lung adenocarcinoma. Libraries were prepared by immunoSEQ multiplex PCR; TCRdb keeps only in-frame clonotypes and omits some of them. The data show 2,000 to 3,000 clones, with 85% seen just once and over 8% held by the top ten. Sequencing was performed on FFPE normal lung tissue adjacent to the tumor. These receptors all come from a person between 45 and 65 years old with lung adenocarcinoma. CDR3s include the opening cysteine and the closing phenylalanine or tryptophan. Fields, in order: V gene, J gene, D gene, CDR3 protein. A D gene is named only where the DNA matches it firmly.

>TRBV5-4|TRBJ1-1|TRBD1
CASSADRVGDTEAFF
>TRBV25-1|TRBJ2-3|NA
CASSDQSDTQYF
>TRBV29-1|TRBJ2-7|TRBD2
CSVRLAGTYEQYF
>TRBV5-6|TRBJ2-7|NA
CASSLWREDFYYEYF
>TRBV28|TRBJ1-2|NA
CASSLVGGARGYTF
>TRBV28|TRBJ1-2|NA
CASSRDTYGYTF
>TRBV4-1|TRBJ2-5|TRBD1
CASSQDFRTGERQQETQYF
>TRBV25-1|TRBJ1-4|TRBD1
CASKRTGVDEKLFF
>TRBV5-1|TRBJ2-7|TRBD1
CASSLRQGSYEQYF
>TRBV6-5|TRBJ2-2|NA
CASRRVANTGELFF
>TRBV5-1|TRBJ2-1|NA
CASSLPAREPHNEQFF
>TRBV2|TRBJ2-7|TRBD1
CASMRSGTGLGEQYF
>TRBV30|TRBJ2-6|NA
CALHPGTPYSGANVLTF
>TRBV9|TRBJ1-5|TRBD1
CASSVGDSSYQPQHF
>TRBV6-6|TRBJ2-7|TRBD1
CASRDRESAYEQYF
>TRBV5-1|TRBJ2-1|NA
CASSSGDVYNEQFF
>TRBV18|TRBJ2-3|NA
CASSPTLSTDTQYF
>TRBV21-1|TRBJ2-1|NA
CASSKGGEQFF
>TRBV18|TRBJ2-5|NA
CASSLGSISAQYF
>TRBV5-1|TRBJ2-7|TRBD1
CASSTGGFRYEQYF
>TRBV28|TRBJ2-7|TRBD2
CASRTSGRAEQYF
>TRBV7-9|TRBJ2-1|NA
CASSRSSYNEQFF
>TRBV5-4|TRBJ2-5|NA
CASSPGGWASRETQYF
>TRBV6-6|TRBJ2-5|NA
CASREGTQYF
>TRBV20-1|TRBJ1-2|NA
CSAKLRGDNF
>TRBV5-4|TRBJ1-2|NA
CASTPSWGYGYTF
>TRBV4-1|TRBJ2-6|TRBD1
CASSQGGQGESGANVLTF
>TRBV10-3|TRBJ2-7|NA
CAISVGGELYEQYF
>TRBV27|TRBJ2-3|TRBD1
CASSLRDRTSTDTQYF
>TRBV29-1|TRBJ2-5|NA
CSVGGGTQYF
>TRBV2|TRBJ1-5|NA
CASANTLNQPQHF
>TRBV6-1|TRBJ2-7|TRBD2
CASSERGSSGGEQYF
>TRBV6-5|TRBJ2-7|NA
CASSYGQIKAYEQYF
>TRBV30|TRBJ1-3|NA
CAWSVIRENTIYF
>TRBV7-2|TRBJ1-5|NA
CASSQPDSFSNQPQHF
>TRBV7-2|TRBJ2-2|NA
CASGRTIGELFF
>TRBV15|TRBJ2-7|TRBD1
CATRPGTGGSYEQYF
>TRBV9|TRBJ2-1|NA
CASSVEGGDYVWDEQFF
>TRBV5-6|TRBJ1-1|TRBD1
CASSLWDRVSLTEAFF
>TRBV5-4|TRBJ2-5|NA
CASSLQQLGQETQYF
>TRBV2|TRBJ1-1|NA
CASRLQGPEAFF
>TRBV19|TRBJ2-2|NA
CASMLEFNTGELFF
>TRBV14|TRBJ2-7|NA
CASSPGLGREQYF
>TRBV7-8|TRBJ1-2|TRBD1
CASSPRTGTTVGYTF
>TRBV2|TRBJ1-4|TRBD1
CASIRDRDGEKLFF
>TRBV9|TRBJ1-1|TRBD1
CASSPMDRAAAFF
>TRBV30|TRBJ1-1|NA
CAWSPRTGNTEAFF
>TRBV7-8|TRBJ1-2|NA
CASSLVWNSQANYGYTF
>TRBV30|TRBJ1-1|NA
CAWRGGDTEAFF
>TRBV4-3|TRBJ2-1|TRBD2
CASSPQPGLAGVSYNEQFF
>TRBV30|TRBJ2-7|TRBD2
CAWSTGRAYEQYF
>TRBV30|TRBJ1-3|NA
CAWTPLSGNTIYF
>TRBV7-2|TRBJ1-1|NA
CASSFSTSPNTEAFF
>TRBV2|TRBJ2-2|TRBD2
CASSPYGEGLSGELFF
>TRBV18|TRBJ2-4|NA
CASSPPGKWDKNIQYF
>TRBV28|TRBJ2-7|NA
CASSEEFIDEQYF
>TRBV30|TRBJ2-7|TRBD2
CAWRPTSGSGKKQYF
>TRBV20-1|TRBJ2-7|NA
CSATGYYEQYF
>TRBV29-1|TRBJ2-7|TRBD1
CSVGTGTTYEQYF
>TRBV27|TRBJ1-3|NA
CASSLSGGAGNTIYF